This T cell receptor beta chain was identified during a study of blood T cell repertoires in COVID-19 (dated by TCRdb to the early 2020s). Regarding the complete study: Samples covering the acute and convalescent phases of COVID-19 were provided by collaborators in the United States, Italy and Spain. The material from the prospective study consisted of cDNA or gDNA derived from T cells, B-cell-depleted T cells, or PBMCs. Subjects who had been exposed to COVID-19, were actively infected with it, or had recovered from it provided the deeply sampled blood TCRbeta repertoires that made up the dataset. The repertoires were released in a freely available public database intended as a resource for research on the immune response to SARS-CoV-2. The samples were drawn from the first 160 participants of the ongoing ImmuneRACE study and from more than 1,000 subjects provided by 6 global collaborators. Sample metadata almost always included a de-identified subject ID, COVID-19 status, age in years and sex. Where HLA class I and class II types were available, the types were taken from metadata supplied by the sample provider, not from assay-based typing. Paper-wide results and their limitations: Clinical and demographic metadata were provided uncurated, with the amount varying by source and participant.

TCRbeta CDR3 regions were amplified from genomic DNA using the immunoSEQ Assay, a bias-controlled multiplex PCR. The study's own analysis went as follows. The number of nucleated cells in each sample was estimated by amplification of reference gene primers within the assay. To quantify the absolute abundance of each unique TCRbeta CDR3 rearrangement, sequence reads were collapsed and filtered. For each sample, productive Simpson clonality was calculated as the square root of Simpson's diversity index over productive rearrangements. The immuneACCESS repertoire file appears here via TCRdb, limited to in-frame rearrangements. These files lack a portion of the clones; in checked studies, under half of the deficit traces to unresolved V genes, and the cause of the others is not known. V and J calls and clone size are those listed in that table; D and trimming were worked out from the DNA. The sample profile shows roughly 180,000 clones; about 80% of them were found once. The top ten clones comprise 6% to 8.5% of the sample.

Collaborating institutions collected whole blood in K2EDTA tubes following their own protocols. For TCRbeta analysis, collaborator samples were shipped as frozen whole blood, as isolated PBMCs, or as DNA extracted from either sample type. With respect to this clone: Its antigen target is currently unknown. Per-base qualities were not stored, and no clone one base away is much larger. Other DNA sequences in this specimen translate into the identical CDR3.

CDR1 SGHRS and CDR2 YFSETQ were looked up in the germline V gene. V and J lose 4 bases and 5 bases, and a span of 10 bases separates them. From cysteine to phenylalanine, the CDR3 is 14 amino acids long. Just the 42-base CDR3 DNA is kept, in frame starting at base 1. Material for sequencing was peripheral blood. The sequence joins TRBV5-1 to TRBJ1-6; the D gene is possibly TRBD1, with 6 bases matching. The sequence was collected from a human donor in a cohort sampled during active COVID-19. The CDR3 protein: CASSQGTDNSPLHF. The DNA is TGCGCCAGCAGCCAGGGGACGGATAATTCACCCCTCCACTTT.